The next 18 T cell receptor beta chains were all read from a single sample in a study of blood T cell repertoires in COVID-19. Clones were read by immunoSEQ multiplex PCR, and TCRdb kept only the in-frame ones, dropping some. The top ten clones hold 2% to 2.5% of a sample with 250,000 to 350,000 clones, roughly 92% of them seen once. What was sequenced was peripheral blood. Receptor source: a woman aged 30 to 39 with COVID-19, enrolled during active disease.

The chain joins TRBV19 to TRBJ1-2, with D tentatively TRBD1 (5 bases). The CDR3 has 15 amino acids. Trimming took 0 bases from V and 3 from J, leaving 11 bases between them. Germline CDR1 reads LNHDA; CDR2 reads SQIVND (reference sequence). The CDR3 reads CASSIETGGDYGYTF. Written as DNA, the CDR3 is TGTGCCAGTAGTATAGAAACAGGCGGGGACTATGGCTACACCTTC. The whole variable domain, filled in from reference TRBV19 and TRBJ1-2, reads DGGITQSPKYLFRKEGQNVTLSCEQNLNHDAMYWYRQDPGQGLRLIYYSQIVNDFQKGDIAEGYSVSREKKESFPLTVTSAQKNPTAFYLCASSIETGGDYGYTFGSGTRLTVV.

V gene TRBV30 combines with J gene TRBJ1-5, with D uncertain. The length of the CDR3 is 14 residues. Germline CDR1 reads GTSNPN; CDR2 reads SVGIG (reference sequence). V was pared by 4 bases and J by 6 bases, with 16 bases between. The CDR3 bases are TGTGCCTGGACCACTGAGAGGGAGGGTCAGCCCCAGCATTTT. Its protein product is CAWTTEREGQPQHF.

The sample holds one count of this clone. This chain uses TRBV7-9 with TRBJ2-3; TRBD2 matches at 9 bases. CDR3 size: 18 residues. Germline CDR1 is SEHNR and CDR2 is FQNEAQ (reference sequence). J lost 0 bases, V lost 5 bases, and 12 bases had no gene match. DNA for the CDR3: TGTGCCAGCAGCCACTCAGGGGCGCGGGAGGGCAGCACAGATACGCAGTATTTT. Amino acids: CASSHSGAREGSTDTQYF.

The chain couples TRBV27 to TRBJ1-5, with 11 bases that match TRBD1. The CDR3 spans 15 residues. Per the germline V gene, CDR1 is MNHEY and CDR2 is SMNVEV (reference sequence). V shed 5 bases, J shed 7 bases, and the junction held 7 bases outside the gene matches. CDR3 coding DNA: TGTGCCAGCAGTCCCTTGGACAGGGGGCGGCAGCCCCAGCATTTT. Its translation is CASSPLDRGRQPQHF.

This chain uses TRBV28 with TRBJ2-6; D possibly corresponds to TRBD1 (5 bases). The CDR3 loop spans 18 amino acids. The V and J ends lost 4 bases and 0 bases respectively, with 16 bases between them. Germline CDR1 is MDHEN and CDR2 is SYDVKM. CDR3 bases: TGTGCCAGCAGTTCGGCTCTTGACAGCCGCTCTGGGGCCAACGTCCTGACTTTC. Translation gives CASSSALDSRSGANVLTF.

The V call is TRBV7-9, the J call TRBJ2-7; TRBD1 might be the D (5 bases). Germline V gives CDR1 SEHNR, CDR2 FQNEAQ (reference sequence). The V end lost 6 bases, the J end lost 0 bases, and 12 bases lay between the germline ends. This CDR3 has 14 residues. The CDR3 DNA reads TGTGCCAGCAGACCCAGGGCCAACTCCTACGAGCAGTACTTC. Translation gives CASRPRANSYEQYF.

This sequence joins TRBV5-6 and TRBJ2-7, with no clear D. The CDR3 loop spans 15 amino acids. V was cut by 1 base and J by 1 base, with 12 bases left in between. The germline V gene has CDR1 SGHDT and CDR2 YYEEEE. CDR3 protein: CASSLIATVSYEQYF. The CDR3 DNA reads TGTGCCAGCAGCTTGATCGCTACAGTATCCTACGAGCAGTACTTC.

V is TRBV5-1 and J is TRBJ2-7; TRBD1 aligns across 7 bases. The CDR3 spans 16 residues. Trimming cost V 3 bases and J 4 bases; bases outside gene matches: 13. Germline CDR1 is SGHRS and CDR2 is YFSETQ. CDR3 region: CASSSGETGKAYEQYF. DNA of the CDR3: TGCGCCAGCAGCTCCGGGGAGACAGGGAAGGCGTACGAGCAGTACTTC.

The chain combines TRBV10-3 with TRBJ2-2; D possibly corresponds to TRBD2 (6 bases). The CDR3 contains 15 residues. V lost 11 bases and J lost 8, with 24 bases in between. CDR1 and CDR2 from the germline V gene are ENHRY and SYGVKD. The CDR3 sequence is CAATPGLQLKGELFF. CDR3 sequence (DNA): TGTGCCGCAACGCCGGGACTCCAGTTGAAGGGGGAGCTGTTTTTT.

The V call is TRBV5-4, the J call TRBJ2-7, with 7 nucleotides matching TRBD1. Germline-derived CDR1 and CDR2 are SGHNT and YYREEE (reference sequence). V dropped 0 bases and J dropped 7; count of bases not matched to a gene: 7. CDR3 length: 14 residues. CDR3 residues: CASSLERGHREQYF. The CDR3 DNA reads as TGTGCCAGCAGCTTGGAAAGGGGGCATCGGGAGCAGTACTTC. Full variable domain (missing parts from reference TRBV5-4 and TRBJ2-7): ETGVTQSPTHLIKTRGQQVTLRCSSQSGHNTVSWYQQALGQGPQFIFQYYREEENGRGNFPPRFSGLQFPNYSSELNVNALELDDSALYLCASSLERGHREQYFGPGTRLTVT.

V and J are TRBV27 and TRBJ2-1; a weak D match, TRBD1 (7 bases). CDR1 is MNHEY and CDR2 is SMNVEV in the germline V gene (reference sequence). This CDR3 comprises 17 residues. Between the trimmed V and J ends, which lost 3 bases and 6 bases, there was a span of 21 bases. CDR3 region: CASSFTNRGGRVNEQFF. The DNA of the CDR3 is TGTGCCAGCAGTTTTACCAACAGGGGAGGCAGAGTCAATGAGCAGTTCTTC.

This chain links TRBV5-1 with TRBJ2-2, with TRBD1 matching over 7 bases. This CDR3 spans 15 amino acids. Losses at the gene ends were 4 bases for V and 4 bases for J; bases not matched to a gene: 7. CDR1 SGHRS and CDR2 YFSETQ come from the germline V gene. The CDR3 coding sequence is TGCGCCAGCAGCCAAGGGGGCTTCATCACCGGGGAGCTGTTTTTT. This translates into CASSQGGFITGELFF.

The V and J genes are TRBV27 and TRBJ2-1; 10 nucleotides line up with TRBD1. V lost 5 bases to trimming and J lost 12 bases; unmatched junction nucleotides: 4. This CDR3 contains 12 residues. CDR1 MNHEY and CDR2 SMNVEV come from the germline V gene (reference sequence). The DNA of the CDR3 is TGTGCCAGCAGTCTCCGGACAGGGGGGCAGTTCTTC. Its protein is CASSLRTGGQFF.

The V call is TRBV30, the J call TRBJ2-1; 10 bases fit TRBD2. V lost 4 bases to trimming and J lost 3 bases; unmatched junction nucleotides: 0. CDR3 length: 13 residues. The germline gives CDR1 GTSNPN, CDR2 SVGIG (reference sequence). As DNA, the CDR3 is TGTGCCTGGACTAGCGGGAGCTACAATGAGCAGTTCTTC. Encoded protein: CAWTSGSYNEQFF.

V and J are TRBV6-5 and TRBJ2-5; TRBD2 might be the D (5 bases). Germline CDR1 MNHEY, CDR2 SVGAGI. The CDR3 length is 14 residues. The V and J ends lost 2 bases and 4 bases respectively, with 11 bases between them. CDR3 in amino acids: CASSYGGSGETQYF. CDR3 sequence (DNA): TGTGCCAGCAGTTACGGTGGGAGCGGAGAGACCCAGTACTTC.

The genes are TRBV28 and TRBJ1-5, with D perhaps TRBD1 (5 bases). The germline V and J ends were trimmed by 3 bases and 7 bases, with 13 bases remaining between them. Germline CDR1 reads MDHEN; CDR2 reads SYDVKM. This CDR3 has 14 amino acids. CDR3 residues: CASSFGRRDQPQHF. In nucleotides, the CDR3 is TGTGCCAGCAGTTTTGGGCGGCGGGACCAGCCCCAGCATTTT.

This clone was seen more than once but under ten times. The rearrangement uses TRBV3-1 (or the pseudogene TRBV3-2) and TRBJ1-4; the D gene is possibly TRBD1 (6 bases). The germline V gene has CDR1 LGHDT and CDR2 YNNKEL (reference sequence). This CDR3 is built from 16 residues. Between the trimmed V and J ends, which lost 0 bases and 6 bases, there was a span of 14 bases. The CDR3 DNA follows: TGTGCCAGCAGCCAAGAGGGGGCAAGGACGGATGAAAAACTGTTTTTT. This sequence encodes CASSQEGARTDEKLFF.

J is TRBJ2-7 and V is TRBV24-1, with 7 bases lining up with TRBD2. Germline CDR1 reads KGHDR; CDR2 reads SFDVKD. Trimming removed 9 bases from V and 1 base from J; junction bases left unmatched: 5. This CDR3 region has 13 residues. The DNA for the CDR3 is TGTGCCACCGGGGGGGTTAATTCCTACGAGCAGTACTTC. It yields the protein CATGGVNSYEQYF.